What follows are 27 T cell receptor beta chains derived from one specimen sequenced in a study of early T cells in non-severe SARS-CoV-2 infection. TCRdb reprocessed the 5' RACE reads via MiXCR and lists one record per CDR3 protein. The profile covers 66,000 or so distinct CDR3 sequences, with 11% appearing a single time and around 1.8% taken by the ten largest. The specimen sequenced was whole blood. The receptors derive from an adult who was a healthcare worker with PCR-confirmed SARS-CoV-2 infection or an uninfected control (not recorded which).

This clonotype appeared a few times. The chain employs TRBV11-2 and TRBJ2-3, with TRBD2 identical over 9 bases. Germline V CDR1 and CDR2: SGHAT, FQNNGV. V lost 5 bases, J lost 3 bases, and 6 bases stayed unmatched. The CDR3 totals 15 residues. The CDR3 nucleotides are TGTGCCAGCAGCCCGCGCGGGGGGGGGACAGATACGCAGTATTTT. Its protein product is CASSPRGGGTDTQYF. Full variable domain (missing parts from reference TRBV11-2 and TRBJ2-3): EAGVAQSPRYKIIEKRQSVAFWCNPISGHATLYWYQQILGQGPKLLIQFQNNGVVDDSQLPKDRFSAERLKGVDSTLKIQPAKLEDSAVYLCASSPRGGGTDTQYFGPGTRLTVL.

The sample holds many counts of this clonotype. V is TRBV24-1 and J is TRBJ2-1; 14 bases map to TRBD2. J gave up 6 bases and V 4 bases, and 7 bases lay outside the gene matches. Germline assignment: CDR1 KGHDR and CDR2 SFDVKD. The CDR3 extends over 17 amino acids. The CDR3 bases are TGTGCCACCAGTGACCGGACTAGCGGGGGGATGCGCAATGAGCAGTTCTTC. Amino acid sequence: CATSDRTSGGMRNEQFF.

Note on this clonotype: The final CDR3 position lacks the conserved phenylalanine or tryptophan, pointing to a likely read error. The genes are TRBV25-1 and TRBJ2-3, with TRBD1 matching 8 bases. The V and J ends lost 2 bases and 6 bases, in that order; junction bases with no gene match: 1. The CDR3 extends over 13 amino acids. Germline V gene lookup returns CDR1 MGHDK and CDR2 SYGVNS. Here the CDR3 reads CASSEQGADTQYY. Here the CDR3 DNA reads TGTGCCAGCAGTGAACAGGGGGCGGATACGCAGTATTAT.

This clonotype was seen a handful of times. The CDR3 nucleotides are TGTGCCAGCAGCTTAACCGGACAGCCAGATACGCAGTATTTT. This sequence encodes CASSLTGQPDTQYF. This chain joins TRBV7-3 and TRBJ2-3; tentatively, D is TRBD1 (6 bases). This CDR3 is built from 14 residues. CDR1 and CDR2 (germline): SGHTA, FQGTGA. V gave up 0 bases and J gave up 4 bases, with 8 bases separating them.

This clonotype was recorded at least ten times. The rearrangement uses TRBV9 and TRBJ1-4; D not certain. Trimming pared 4 bases from V and 3 bases from J, leaving 13 bases between. CDR1 and CDR2 from the germline V gene are SGDLS and YYNGEE. The CDR3 loop spans 15 amino acids. The DNA for the CDR3 is TGTGCCAGCAGCCTCCTGGGGTTCGCTAATGAAAAACTGTTTTTT. It specifies CASSLLGFANEKLFF.

The chain is built from TRBV12-3 or TRBV12-4 and TRBJ2-7; 9 bases fit TRBD1. This CDR3 comprises 16 residues. With 3 bases clipped from V and 3 bases from J, the junction kept 9 bases outside the gene matches. CDR3 in amino acids: CASSFSHGTGFYEQYF. The CDR3 DNA reads as TGTGCCAGCAGTTTCTCCCACGGGACAGGGTTCTACGAGCAGTACTTC.

This clonotype was detected a few times. In nucleotides, the CDR3 is TGTGCCAGCAGGAGAGCCGGGACAGGTCCCTACGAGCAGTACTTC. Residues: CASRRAGTGPYEQYF. This sequence joins TRBV12-3 or TRBV12-4 and TRBJ2-7; 8 bases agree with TRBD1. Germline trimming cut 6 bases from V and 2 bases from J; bases unmatched to any gene: 9. The CDR3 runs 15 residues.

This clonotype has only a few counts. The chain links TRBV5-1 to TRBJ1-1; 8 nucleotides agree with TRBD1. This CDR3 region has 13 residues. Trimming cost V 2 bases and J 4 bases; bases outside gene matches: 1. The V gene's germline CDR1 is SGHRS and CDR2 YFSETQ. For the CDR3, the DNA is TGCGCCAGCAGCTTTCAGGGGGCCACTGAAGCTTTCTTT. Residues: CASSFQGATEAFF.

This clonotype was seen repeatedly, ten times or more. The chain has TRBV18 and TRBJ1-5; D gene unclear. The germline V and J ends were trimmed by 3 bases and 0 bases, with 6 bases remaining between them. CDR1 is KGHSH and CDR2 is LQKENI in the germline V gene. The CDR3 totals 14 residues. The CDR3, as DNA: TGTGCCAGCTCACCCGGGCGTAGCAATCAGCCCCAGCATTTT. Residues: CASSPGRSNQPQHF.

This clonotype showed up just a few times. DNA for the CDR3: TGTGCCTGGAGTGGGAAGCGGACAGGGGCCTACGAGCAGTACTTC. Translation gives CAWSGKRTGAYEQYF. The V call is TRBV30, the J call TRBJ2-7; 9 nucleotides agree with TRBD1. CDR1 and CDR2 from the germline V gene are GTSNPN and SVGIG (reference sequence). This CDR3 is 15 amino acids long. With 1 base clipped from V and 2 bases from J, the junction kept 6 bases outside the gene matches.

Ten or more counts support this clonotype. The rearrangement links TRBV10-2 to TRBJ1-1, with TRBD1 identical over 7 bases. The CDR3 runs to 15 residues. Germline CDR1 is WSHSY and CDR2 is SAAADI. The V and J ends lost 8 bases and 5 bases, in that order; junction bases with no gene match: 14. CDR3 in DNA: TGCGCCAGCGGACGTTTAAGACAGGGTGATACTGAAGCTTTCTTT. Translating it yields CASGRLRQGDTEAFF.

This chain uses TRBV6-1 with TRBJ1-2; D perhaps matches TRBD1 (5 bases). Germline V CDR1 and CDR2: MNHNS, SASEGT. This CDR3 contains 11 residues. V lost 6 bases and J 7 bases, leaving 9 bases between the germline ends. CDR3 nucleotide sequence: TGTGCCAGCAGGCAGGGTACTGGCTACACCTTC. Residues: CASRQGTGYTF.

Points on this clonotype: This likely stems from a read error, as it lies one base from a far larger clone. The chain recombines TRBV11-2 with TRBJ2-5, with D unresolved. There are 11 residues in the CDR3. Germline loops: CDR1 SGHAT, CDR2 FQNNGV. CDR3 sequence reads: CASSFQETQHF. The DNA for the CDR3 is TGTGCCAGCAGCTTCCAAGAGACCCAGCACTTC.

The chain has TRBV7-8 and TRBJ1-1; 7 nucleotides line up with TRBD1. This CDR3 spans 18 amino acids. CDR1 SGHVS and CDR2 FQNEAQ come from the germline V gene. The V segment lost 5 bases and the J segment 4 bases; nucleotides outside the gene matches: 19. The CDR3 region is CASSRDRRGLSPTTEAFF. The CDR3 bases are TGTGCCAGCAGCCGGGACAGACGAGGCCTGTCTCCGACCACTGAAGCTTTCTTT.

In its sample, this clonotype was seen many times. The J gene is TRBJ2-3, the V gene TRBV11-3; D not certain. Germline V lookup: CDR1 SGHNT, CDR2 YENEEA. V lost 2 bases to trimming and J lost 5 bases, with 14 bases between them. The CDR3 is 15 residues long. The CDR3 reads CASSLSRPPGDTQYF. The CDR3 region has the DNA TGTGCCAGCAGCTTATCGCGTCCCCCGGGAGATACGCAGTATTTT.

This clonotype was counted many times. The J gene is TRBJ2-5, the V gene TRBV7-6; the match to TRBD2 covers 7 bases. After removal of 8 bases from V and 5 bases from J, the junction contained 11 bases not matched to a gene. The CDR3 runs to 14 residues. Germline assignment: CDR1 SGHVS and CDR2 FNYEAQ. The CDR3 region has the DNA TGTGCCAGCTCCGTCGGTAGGGAGGGGGAGACCCAGTACTTC. It translates to CASSVGREGETQYF. Based on the CDR3 plus reference TRBV7-6 and TRBJ2-5, the full variable domain is GAGVSQSPRYKVTKRGQDVALRCDPISGHVSLYWYRQALGQGPEFLTYFNYEAQQDKSGLPNDRFSAERPEGSISTLTIQRTEQRDSAMYRCASSVGREGETQYFGPGTRLLVL.

Many counts were recorded for this clonotype. Sequence at one end of the junction differs from germline and may be a read error. The V gene is TRBV7-7, the J gene TRBJ2-1; a possible D gene is TRBD1 (6 bases). Germline loops: CDR1 SSHAT, CDR2 FNYEAQ (reference sequence). CDR3 length: 15 amino acids. As DNA, the CDR3 is TGTGCTAGCAGCTTAGCCCTCGGACAGTTCAATGAGCAGTTCTTC. Protein: CASSLALGQFNEQFF.

The sample holds many counts of this clonotype. The chain couples TRBV6-5 to TRBJ2-7; a possible D gene is TRBD1 (5 bases). The CDR3 length is 15 residues. V was clipped by 2 bases and J by 0 bases, with 11 bases between them. Germline assignment: CDR1 MNHEY and CDR2 SVGAGI. The CDR3 protein is CASSYGQGSSYEQYF. The CDR3 DNA sequence: TGTGCCAGCAGTTACGGGCAGGGAAGCTCCTACGAGCAGTACTTC.

The sample holds a few counts of this clonotype. CDR3 amino acids: CASNLAGNTGELFF. The DNA for the CDR3 is TGTGCCAGCAATCTAGCGGGGAACACCGGGGAGCTGTTTTTT. The rearrangement uses TRBV19 and TRBJ2-2; TRBD2 matches at 8 bases. V trimming: 9 bases; J trimming: 1 base; junction bases outside the gene matches: 4. This CDR3 has 14 amino acids. The V gene's germline CDR1 is LNHDA and CDR2 SQIVND (reference sequence).

The V and J genes are TRBV7-2 and TRBJ2-1; a possible D gene is TRBD1 (6 bases). The CDR3 has 15 residues. The V gene's germline CDR1 is SGHTA and CDR2 FQGNSA. Between the trimmed V and J ends, which lost 4 bases and 0 bases, there was a span of 10 bases. DNA of the CDR3: TGTGCCAGCAGCTGGGGGCCTAGCTCCTACAATGAGCAGTTCTTC. It codes for CASSWGPSSYNEQFF. The whole variable domain, remainder taken from reference TRBV7-2 and TRBJ2-1, is GAGVSQSPSNKVTEKGKDVELRCDPISGHTALYWYRQSLGQGLEFLIYFQGNSAPDKSGLPSDRFSAERTGGSVSTLTIQRTQQEDSAVYLCASSWGPSSYNEQFFGPGTRLTVL.

This clonotype occurred many times. The gene calls are TRBV19 and TRBJ2-7, with D possibly being TRBD1 (6 bases). V lost 3 bases and J lost 2, with 14 bases in between. The germline gives CDR1 LNHDA, CDR2 SQIVND (reference sequence). The CDR3 has 15 residues. CDR3 coding DNA: TGTGCCAGTAGTATCGGGCAGGGGCGCACCTACGAGCAGTACTTC. Protein sequence: CASSIGQGRTYEQYF. The full variable domain, in which reference TRBV19 and TRBJ2-7 provide the parts outside the CDR3, is DGGITQSPKYLFRKEGQNVTLSCEQNLNHDAMYWYRQDPGQGLRLIYYSQIVNDFQKGDIAEGYSVSREKKESFPLTVTSAQKNPTAFYLCASSIGQGRTYEQYFGPGTRLTVT.

This clonotype was observed at least ten times. The V and J genes are TRBV21-1 and TRBJ2-2. TRBV21-1 counts as a pseudogene. The CDR3 is 13 residues long. For the CDR3, the DNA is TGTGCCAGCAGCAGCGGGAACACCGGGGAGCTGTTTTTT. This gives the protein CASSSGNTGELFF.

The chain joins TRBV12-3 or TRBV12-4 to TRBJ1-1; D uncertain. V dropped 6 bases and J dropped 3 bases, with 11 bases sitting between them. This CDR3 has 13 residues. The CDR3 spells CASSGWLDTEAFF. The CDR3 DNA reads as TGTGCCAGCAGCGGGTGGCTGGACACTGAAGCTTTCTTT.

This chain connects TRBV18 to TRBJ2-3, with D tentatively TRBD2 (5 bases). V was shortened by 5 bases and J by 8 bases, with 17 bases between the two germline ends. There are 14 residues in the CDR3. Germline CDR1 is KGHSH and CDR2 is LQKENI. CDR3: CASSGNTRAGTQYF. The CDR3 nucleotides are TGTGCCAGCTCAGGAAACACTAGGGCTGGTACGCAGTATTTT.

This clonotype was counted at least ten times. The DNA of the CDR3 is TGTGCCTGGAGGTCTCGCGGGGGCTCATACGAGCAGTACTTC. This translates into CAWRSRGGSYEQYF. The V gene is TRBV30, the J gene TRBJ2-7, with D possibly being TRBD2 (7 bases). V was pared by 3 bases and J by 4 bases, with 16 bases between. Germline CDR1 GTSNPN, CDR2 SVGIG (reference sequence). The CDR3 is made up of 14 amino acids.

The rearrangement links TRBV5-1 to TRBJ2-2; TRBD1 matches at 8 bases. The CDR3 has 20 residues. Germline assignment: CDR1 SGHRS and CDR2 YFSETQ. Losses at the gene ends were 0 bases for V and 2 bases for J; bases not matched to a gene: 15. The CDR3 sequence is CASSLAVDRALHKNTGELFF. The CDR3 DNA sequence: TGCGCCAGCAGCTTGGCCGTGGACAGGGCCCTCCATAAAAACACCGGGGAGCTGTTTTTT.

This chain uses TRBV5-1 with TRBJ1-1, with D unclear. V lost 0 bases and J lost 5, with 11 bases in between. The CDR3 consists of 14 residues. Germline V gene data show CDR1 as SGHRS and CDR2 as YFSETQ. The CDR3 protein is CASSLGATSTEAFF. CDR3 sequence (DNA): TGCGCCAGCAGCTTGGGGGCTACGAGTACTGAAGCTTTCTTT.